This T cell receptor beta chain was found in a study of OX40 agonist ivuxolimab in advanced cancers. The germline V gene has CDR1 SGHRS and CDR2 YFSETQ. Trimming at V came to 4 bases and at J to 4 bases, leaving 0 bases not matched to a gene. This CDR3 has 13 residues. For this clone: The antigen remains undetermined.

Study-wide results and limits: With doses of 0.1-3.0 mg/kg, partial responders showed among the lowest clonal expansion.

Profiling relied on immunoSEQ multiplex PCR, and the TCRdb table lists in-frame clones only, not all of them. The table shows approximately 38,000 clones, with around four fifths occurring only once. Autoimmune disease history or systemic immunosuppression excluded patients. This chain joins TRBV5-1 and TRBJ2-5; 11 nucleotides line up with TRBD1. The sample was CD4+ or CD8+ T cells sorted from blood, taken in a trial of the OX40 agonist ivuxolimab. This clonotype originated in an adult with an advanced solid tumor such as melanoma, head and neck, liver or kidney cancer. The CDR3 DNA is TGCGCCAGCAGCGGGACAGGGGGAGAGACCCAGTACTTC. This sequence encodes CASSGTGGETQYF.